This T cell receptor beta chain was captured by sequencing in a study of OX40 agonist ivuxolimab in advanced cancers. Study at large: The patients got ivuxolimab, which is an agonistic anti-OX40 (CD134) antibody. The dose-escalation cohort had hepatocellular carcinoma, melanoma, renal cell or head and neck cancer.

The table came from immunoSEQ multiplex PCR; TCRdb's copy has only in-frame clones and leaves some out. The profile shows about 16,000 clones, 75% to 90% of them singletons. This receptor was taken from an adult with an advanced solid tumor such as melanoma, head and neck, liver or kidney cancer. The starting material was CD4+ or CD8+ T cells sorted from blood, obtained in a trial of the OX40 agonist ivuxolimab.

In DNA, the CDR3 is TGCGCCAGCCGGGCGGCCCTACTCACAGATACGCAGTATTTT. Translated: CASRAALLTDTQYF. V gene TRBV5-1 combines with J gene TRBJ2-3; D call uncertain. CDR1 is SGHRS and CDR2 is YFSETQ in the germline V gene. This CDR3 region has 14 residues. The V end lost 7 bases, the J end lost 2 bases, and 14 bases lay between the germline ends.